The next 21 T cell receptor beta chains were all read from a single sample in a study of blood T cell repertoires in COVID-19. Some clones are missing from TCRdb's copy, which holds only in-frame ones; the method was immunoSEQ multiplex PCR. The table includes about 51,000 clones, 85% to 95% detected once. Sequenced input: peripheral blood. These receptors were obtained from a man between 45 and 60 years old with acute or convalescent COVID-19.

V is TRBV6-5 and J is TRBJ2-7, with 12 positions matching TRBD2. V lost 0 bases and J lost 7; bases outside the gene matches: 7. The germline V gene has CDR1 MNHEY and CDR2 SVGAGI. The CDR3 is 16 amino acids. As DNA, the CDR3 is TGTGCCAGCAGTTACTCCGGACTAGCGGGGAGAGGGGAGCAGTACTTC. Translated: CASSYSGLAGRGEQYF.

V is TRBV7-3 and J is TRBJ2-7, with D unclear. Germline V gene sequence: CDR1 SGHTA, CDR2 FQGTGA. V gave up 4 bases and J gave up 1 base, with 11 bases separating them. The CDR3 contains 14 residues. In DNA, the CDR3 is TGTGCCAGCAGCTCCACCCAGGCTTCCTACGAGCAGTACTTC. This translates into CASSSTQASYEQYF.

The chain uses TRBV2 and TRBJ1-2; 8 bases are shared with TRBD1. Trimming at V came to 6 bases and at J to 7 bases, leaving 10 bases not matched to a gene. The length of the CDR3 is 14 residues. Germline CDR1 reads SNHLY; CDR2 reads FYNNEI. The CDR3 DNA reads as TGTGCCAGCAGGAGGGACAGGAGCATACCTGGCTACACCTTC. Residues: CASRRDRSIPGYTF.

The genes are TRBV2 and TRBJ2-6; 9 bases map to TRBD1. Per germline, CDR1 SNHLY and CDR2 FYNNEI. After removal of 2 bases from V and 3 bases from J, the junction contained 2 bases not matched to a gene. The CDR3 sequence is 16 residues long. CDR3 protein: CASSEYRGRGANVLTF. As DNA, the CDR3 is TGTGCCAGCAGTGAATACAGGGGGCGTGGGGCCAACGTCCTGACTTTC.

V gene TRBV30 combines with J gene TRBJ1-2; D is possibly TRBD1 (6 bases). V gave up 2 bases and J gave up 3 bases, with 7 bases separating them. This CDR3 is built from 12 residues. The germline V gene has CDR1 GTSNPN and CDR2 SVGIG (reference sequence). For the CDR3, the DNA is TGTGCCTGGAGTAAGGGGGACTATGGCTACACCTTC. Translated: CAWSKGDYGYTF.

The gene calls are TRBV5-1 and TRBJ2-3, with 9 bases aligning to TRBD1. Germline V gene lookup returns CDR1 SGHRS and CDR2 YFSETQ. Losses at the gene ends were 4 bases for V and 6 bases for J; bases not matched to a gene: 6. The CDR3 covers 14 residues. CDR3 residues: CASSRGQGTDTQYF. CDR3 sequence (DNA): TGCGCCAGCAGCCGGGGACAGGGAACGGATACGCAGTATTTT.

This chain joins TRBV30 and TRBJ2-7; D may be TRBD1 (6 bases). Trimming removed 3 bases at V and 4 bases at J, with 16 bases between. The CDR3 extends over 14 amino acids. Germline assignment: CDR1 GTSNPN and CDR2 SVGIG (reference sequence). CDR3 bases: TGTGCCTGGAGCTCGCTGAGCAGGGGTTACGAGCAGTACTTC. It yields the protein CAWSSLSRGYEQYF.

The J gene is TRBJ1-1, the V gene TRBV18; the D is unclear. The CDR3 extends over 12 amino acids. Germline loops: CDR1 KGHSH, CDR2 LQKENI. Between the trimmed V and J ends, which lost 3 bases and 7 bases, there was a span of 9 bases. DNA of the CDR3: TGTGCCAGCTCACCCCGGGAGAGTGAAGCTTTCTTT. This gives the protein CASSPRESEAFF.

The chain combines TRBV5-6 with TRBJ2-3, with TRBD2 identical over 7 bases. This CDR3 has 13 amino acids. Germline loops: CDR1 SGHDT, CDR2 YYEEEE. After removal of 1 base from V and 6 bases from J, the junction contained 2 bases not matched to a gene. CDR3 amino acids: CASSLTSADTQYF. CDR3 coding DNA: TGTGCCAGCAGCTTGACTAGCGCCGATACGCAGTATTTT.

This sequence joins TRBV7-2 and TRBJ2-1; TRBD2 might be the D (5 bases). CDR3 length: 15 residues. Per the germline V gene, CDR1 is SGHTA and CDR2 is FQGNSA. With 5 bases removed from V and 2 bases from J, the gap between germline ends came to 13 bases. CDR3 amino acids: CASSQRRGTYNEQFF. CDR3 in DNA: TGTGCCAGCAGCCAAAGGCGAGGGACCTACAATGAGCAGTTCTTC.

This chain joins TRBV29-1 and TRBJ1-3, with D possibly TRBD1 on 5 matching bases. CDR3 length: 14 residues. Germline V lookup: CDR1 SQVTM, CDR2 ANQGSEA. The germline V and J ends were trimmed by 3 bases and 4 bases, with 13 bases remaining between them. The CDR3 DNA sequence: TGCAGCGTTGACCTCGGAGGGGCGGGAAACACCATATATTTT. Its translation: CSVDLGGAGNTIYF. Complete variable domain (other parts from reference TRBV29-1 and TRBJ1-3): SAVISQKPSRDICQRGTSLTIQCQVDSQVTMMFWYRQQPGQSLTLIATANQGSEATYESGFVIDKFPISRPNLTFSTLTVSNMSPEDSSIYLCSVDLGGAGNTIYFGEGSWLTVV.

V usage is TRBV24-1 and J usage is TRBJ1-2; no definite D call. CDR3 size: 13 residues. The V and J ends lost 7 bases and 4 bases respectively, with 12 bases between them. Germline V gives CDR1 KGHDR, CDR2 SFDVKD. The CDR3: CATSSRGLYGYTF. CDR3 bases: TGTGCCACCAGCTCTCGCGGACTCTATGGCTACACCTTC.

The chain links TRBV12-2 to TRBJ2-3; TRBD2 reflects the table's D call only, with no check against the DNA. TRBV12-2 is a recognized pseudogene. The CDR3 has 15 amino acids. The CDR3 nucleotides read TGTGCAAGTCGCTTAAGGGGGACTAGCGGGGATACGCAGTATTTT. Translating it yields CASRLRGTSGDTQYF.

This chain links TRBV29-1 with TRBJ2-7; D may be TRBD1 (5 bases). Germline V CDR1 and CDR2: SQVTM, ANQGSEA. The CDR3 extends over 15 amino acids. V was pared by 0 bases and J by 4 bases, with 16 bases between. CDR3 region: CSVEDWTYPRYEQYF. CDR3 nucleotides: TGCAGCGTTGAAGACTGGACATATCCCCGTTACGAGCAGTACTTC.

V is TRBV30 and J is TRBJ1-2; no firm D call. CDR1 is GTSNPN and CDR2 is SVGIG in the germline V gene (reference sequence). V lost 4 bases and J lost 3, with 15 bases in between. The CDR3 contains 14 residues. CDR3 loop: CAWTWPTGDYGYTF. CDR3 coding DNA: TGTGCCTGGACTTGGCCCACCGGGGACTATGGCTACACCTTC.

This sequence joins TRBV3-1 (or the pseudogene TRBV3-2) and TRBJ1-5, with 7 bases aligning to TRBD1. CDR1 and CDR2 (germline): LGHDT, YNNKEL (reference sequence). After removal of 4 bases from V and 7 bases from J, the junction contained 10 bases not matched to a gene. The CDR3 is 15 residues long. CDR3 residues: CASSRSGQPNQPQHF. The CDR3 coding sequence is TGTGCCAGCAGCCGGTCGGGACAGCCTAACCAGCCCCAGCATTTT.

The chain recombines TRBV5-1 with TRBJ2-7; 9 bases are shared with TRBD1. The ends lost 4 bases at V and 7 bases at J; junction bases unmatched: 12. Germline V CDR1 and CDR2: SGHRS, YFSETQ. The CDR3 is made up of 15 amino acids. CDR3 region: CASSPTGGARGEQYF. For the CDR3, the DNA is TGCGCCAGCAGCCCAACAGGGGGCGCCCGGGGGGAGCAGTACTTC.

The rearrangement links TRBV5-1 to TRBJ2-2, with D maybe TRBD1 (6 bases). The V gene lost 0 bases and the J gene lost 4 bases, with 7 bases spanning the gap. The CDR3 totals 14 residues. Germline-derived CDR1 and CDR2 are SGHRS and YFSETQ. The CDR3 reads CASSLAGVTGELFF. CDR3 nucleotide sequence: TGCGCCAGCAGCTTGGCAGGGGTCACCGGGGAGCTGTTTTTT.

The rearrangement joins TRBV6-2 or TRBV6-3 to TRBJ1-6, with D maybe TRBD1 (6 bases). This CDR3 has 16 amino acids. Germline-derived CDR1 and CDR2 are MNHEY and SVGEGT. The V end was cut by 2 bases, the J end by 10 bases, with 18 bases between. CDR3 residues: CASSYTTGKLRSPLHF. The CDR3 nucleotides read TGTGCCAGCAGTTACACAACAGGGAAATTACGCTCACCCCTCCACTTT.

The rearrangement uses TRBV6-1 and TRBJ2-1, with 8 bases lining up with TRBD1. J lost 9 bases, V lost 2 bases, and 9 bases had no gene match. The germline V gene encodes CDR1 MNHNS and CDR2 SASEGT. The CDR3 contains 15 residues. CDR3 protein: CASSENGQGVGEQFF. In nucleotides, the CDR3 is TGTGCCAGCAGTGAAAACGGACAGGGTGTGGGTGAGCAGTTCTTC.

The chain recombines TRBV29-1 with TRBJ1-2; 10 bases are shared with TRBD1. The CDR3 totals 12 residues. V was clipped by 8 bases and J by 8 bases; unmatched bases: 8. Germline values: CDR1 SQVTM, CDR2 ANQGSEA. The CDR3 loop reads CSTGTGATGYTF. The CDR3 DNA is TGCAGCACCGGGACAGGGGCTACAGGCTACACCTTC.